The 26 T cell receptor beta chains below all came from one sample that was sequenced in a study of blood T cells in healthy people across ages. The use of a sample-barcoded 5' primer and a J-beta primer mix characterized a second PCR of about 7 to 12 cycles. TCRdb re-analysed the 5' RACE reads in MiXCR, keeping a single row per CDR3 protein. The sample shows more than 750,000 distinct CDR3 sequences, around 29% of them seen only once. These data are also associated with another study on T cells of mothers and their children.

Source material: blood. These receptors were collected from a woman aged 35 to 49 in good health.

This clonotype was observed a few times. The chain carries TRBV29-1 and TRBJ1-3, with 7 nucleotides matching TRBD1. Looked up from germline, CDR1 is SQVTM and CDR2 is ANQGSEA. V was clipped by 5 bases and J by 3 bases; unmatched bases: 4. The CDR3 sequence is 13 residues long. Written as DNA, the CDR3 is TGCAGCGTTTCAGACAGGGTTGGAAACACCATATATTTT. Translation gives CSVSDRVGNTIYF.

The rearrangement joins TRBV7-2 to TRBJ1-1; D uncertain. Germline V CDR1 and CDR2: SGHTA, FQGNSA. The V and J ends lost 7 bases and 1 base respectively, with 16 bases between them. This CDR3 has 15 amino acids. CDR3 DNA sequence: TGTGCCAGCAACATCGGGGAGAGACAGAACACTGAAGCTTTCTTT. Translation: CASNIGERQNTEAFF.

This chain links TRBV4-1 with TRBJ2-3; perhaps TRBD2 as D (5 bases). This CDR3 has 15 residues. CDR1 and CDR2 from the germline V gene are MGHRA and YSYEKL. Trimming pared 3 bases from V and 0 bases from J, leaving 10 bases between. The CDR3 sequence: CASSQHGMSTDTQYF. In DNA, the CDR3 is TGCGCCAGCAGCCAGCACGGGATGAGCACAGATACGCAGTATTTT.

In DNA, the CDR3 is TGTGCCACCAGCAGACAAGGATATACTAGGACAGGGAGGTACACTGAAGCTTTCTTT. Its translation is CATSRQGYTRTGRYTEAFF. J is TRBJ1-1 and V is TRBV15; TRBD1 matches 8 bases. The J segment lost 3 bases and the V segment lost 2 bases, leaving 17 bases of the junction unmatched. Germline CDR1 and CDR2: LNHNV and YYDKDF (reference sequence). The CDR3 runs 19 residues.

This clonotype was counted at least ten times. The V and J genes are TRBV6-4 and TRBJ2-3, with 11 bases fitting TRBD2. The germline V gene encodes CDR1 MRHNA and CDR2 SNTAGT. V lost 6 bases to trimming and J lost 4 bases; unmatched junction nucleotides: 6. This CDR3 comprises 15 residues. The CDR3: CASSPLAGDSDTQYF. The CDR3 bases are TGTGCCAGCAGCCCACTAGCGGGGGATTCAGATACGCAGTATTTT.

The rearrangement uses TRBV19 and TRBJ1-2, with TRBD1 matching 9 bases. V lost 5 bases to trimming and J lost 4 bases; unmatched junction nucleotides: 5. Germline values: CDR1 LNHDA, CDR2 SQIVND (reference sequence). The CDR3 extends over 14 amino acids. This CDR3 is CASSAGTGFYGYTF. CDR3 nucleotide sequence: TGTGCCAGTAGTGCCGGGACAGGGTTCTATGGCTACACCTTC.

Note on this clonotype: One end of the junction varies from germline; a read error may be responsible. The genes are TRBV3-1 and TRBJ1-5; D unclear. This CDR3 spans 13 amino acids. The germline V gene encodes CDR1 LGHDT and CDR2 YNNKEL (reference sequence). In nucleotides, the CDR3 is TGTGCCAGCAGCCCAACCTCTAATCGGCCCCAGCATTTT. Protein: CASSPTSNRPQHF. Variable domain in full (rest from reference TRBV3-1 and TRBJ1-5): DTAVSQTPKYLVTQMGNDKSIKCEQNLGHDTMYWYKQDSKKFLKIMFSYNNKELIINETVPNRFSPKSPDKAHLNLHINSLELGDSAVYFCASSPTSNRPQHFGDGTRLSIL.

The chain recombines TRBV4-3 with TRBJ1-2, with no clear D. Trimming left V 1 base short and J 8 bases short, with 11 bases between. Germline CDR1 is LGHNA and CDR2 is YSLEER. This CDR3 comprises 13 residues. CDR3 protein: CASSQAVGDGYTF. The CDR3 nucleotides are TGCGCCAGCAGCCAAGCAGTAGGTGACGGCTACACCTTC.

In DNA form, the CDR3 reads TGTGCCAGCAGTTACTTCGGACAGGGGAGGAGGTATGGCTACACCTTC. It translates to CASSYFGQGRRYGYTF. This rearrangement joins TRBV6-2 or TRBV6-3 to TRBJ1-2, with 9 bases that match TRBD1. The CDR3 extends over 16 amino acids. V gave up 1 base and J gave up 5 bases; unmatched junction bases: 8. Germline V gene data show CDR1 as MNHEY and CDR2 as SVGEGT.

This clonotype was found a few times. The rearrangement uses TRBV6-1 and TRBJ2-2; possibly TRBD1 or TRBD2 for D (5 bases each). Per germline, CDR1 MNHNS and CDR2 SASEGT. There are 19 residues in the CDR3. The V end lost 2 bases, the J end lost 0 bases, and 19 bases lay between the germline ends. The CDR3 spells CASSEFLAGSKANTGELFF. The CDR3 DNA sequence: TGTGCCAGCAGTGAATTTCTGGCAGGGAGTAAGGCGAACACCGGGGAGCTGTTTTTT.

This clonotype occurred a few times. V gene TRBV20-1 combines with J gene TRBJ1-6, with 7 bases aligning to TRBD1. The CDR3 is made up of 14 amino acids. J gave up 4 bases and V 5 bases, and 5 bases lay outside the gene matches. Germline CDR1 is DFQATT and CDR2 is SNEGSKA (reference sequence). The CDR3 sequence: CSAYRGPYNSPLHF. The CDR3 nucleotides read TGCAGTGCTTACAGGGGCCCTTATAATTCACCCCTCCACTTT.

The chain combines TRBV7-9 with TRBJ2-6; 7 bases are a match to TRBD2. Trimming took 2 bases from V and 2 from J; bases not matched to a gene: 3. In germline, CDR1 is SEHNR, CDR2 FQNEAQ (reference sequence). The CDR3 runs 16 residues. The CDR3 DNA is TGTGCCAGCAGCTTATTTCGGGGGGCTGGGGCCAACGTCCTGACTTTC. This codes for CASSLFRGAGANVLTF.

For this clonotype: A read error may explain this, as a much larger clone is one base away. This chain links TRBV7-6 with TRBJ2-1, with 7 positions matching TRBD2. The CDR3 extends over 12 amino acids. V shed 5 bases and J 10 bases; nucleotides not matched to a gene: 5. Germline CDR1 and CDR2: SGHVS and FNYEAQ. Written as DNA, the CDR3 is TGTGCCAGCAGCCGGGGGGTGGCAGAGCAGTTCTTC. This gives the protein CASSRGVAEQFF.

This clonotype was counted a few times. CDR3 loop: CASSSGTGLSYEQYF. Here the CDR3 DNA reads TGTGCCAGCAGCTCCGGGACAGGGCTCTCCTACGAGCAGTACTTC. The chain uses TRBV5-5 and TRBJ2-7, with 9 bases lining up with TRBD1. This CDR3 comprises 15 residues. The germline gives CDR1 SGHKS, CDR2 YYEKEE (reference sequence). The ends lost 3 bases at V and 0 bases at J; junction bases unmatched: 4.

This clonotype was observed a few times. The junction does not match germline at one end; this may be a read error. This chain joins TRBV7-7 and TRBJ1-1; no clear D. The CDR3 length is 13 residues. Germline V CDR1 and CDR2: SSHAT, FNYEAQ (reference sequence). The DNA for the CDR3 is TGTGCTAGCAGCTTATCTGCGTGGACTGAAGCTTTCTTT. This codes for CASSLSAWTEAFF.

The chain employs TRBV28 and TRBJ2-1, with a weak D call TRBD2 (6 bases). Germline lookup yields CDR1 MDHEN and CDR2 SYDVKM. This CDR3 has 15 residues. Trimming pared 6 bases from V and 3 bases from J, leaving 15 bases between. This chain's CDR3 is CASSLNLANYNEQFF. The CDR3 nucleotides are TGTGCCAGCAGCCTCAATCTAGCGAACTACAATGAGCAGTTCTTC. Combining the CDR3 with reference TRBV28 and TRBJ2-1 gives the whole variable domain DVKVTQSSRYLVKRTGEKVFLECVQDMDHENMFWYRQDPGLGLRLIYFSYDVKMKEKGDIPEGYSVSREKKERFSLILESASTNQTSMYLCASSLNLANYNEQFFGPGTRLTVL.

In this sample, this clonotype turned up many times. V is TRBV20-1 and J is TRBJ2-7; D call uncertain. This CDR3 has 15 amino acids. Germline loops: CDR1 DFQATT, CDR2 SNEGSKA (reference sequence). Trimming took 3 bases from V and 2 from J, leaving 17 bases between them. The CDR3 nucleotides are TGCAGTGCTAGGGTGGGTTCCAGTACTACCTACGAGCAGTACTTC. This translates into CSARVGSSTTYEQYF.

The chain employs TRBV5-1 and TRBJ1-1, with D possibly matching TRBD1 (5 bases). The CDR3 spans 17 residues. The V end was cut by 0 bases, the J end by 6 bases, with 21 bases between. From germline, CDR1 is SGHRS and CDR2 YFSETQ. CDR3 coding DNA: TGCGCCAGCAGCTTGGGGCCGGGGCTCCAATCGCTCGCTGAAGCTTTCTTT. Translation gives CASSLGPGLQSLAEAFF.

This clonotype turned up a few times. CDR3 amino acids: CASSSTSGGAMDTQYF. The CDR3 DNA is TGTGCCAGCAGTTCGACTAGCGGGGGGGCCATGGATACGCAGTATTTT. The chain joins TRBV6-1 to TRBJ2-3; TRBD2 matches at 14 bases. With V trimmed by 5 bases and J by 6 bases, 7 bases remained unmatched. The CDR3 is 16 amino acids. Germline values: CDR1 MNHNS, CDR2 SASEGT.

This clonotype was seen repeatedly, ten times or more. In DNA form, the CDR3 reads TGTGCCAGCAGCCGGGGCCGCCGAGAGACCCAGTACTTC. This codes for CASSRGRRETQYF. The rearrangement links TRBV12-3 or TRBV12-4 to TRBJ2-5; D could derive from TRBD1 or TRBD2 (5 bases each). Trimming took off 6 bases at V and 4 bases at J, with 12 bases between the two ends. The CDR3 length is 13 residues.

This clonotype was seen only a few times. V usage is TRBV28 and J usage is TRBJ1-2; D perhaps matches TRBD1 (5 bases). CDR1 MDHEN and CDR2 SYDVKM come from the germline V gene. V lost 9 bases to trimming and J lost 6 bases, with 20 bases between them. This CDR3 has 14 residues. The CDR3 here is CASRPSQGGHGYTF. CDR3 coding DNA: TGTGCCAGTAGACCCTCCCAGGGTGGCCATGGCTACACCTTC.

The chain combines TRBV11-1 with TRBJ2-3; D is ambiguous. With 3 bases removed from V and 5 bases from J, the gap between germline ends came to 12 bases. The CDR3 is 14 residues long. Germline loops: CDR1 SGHAT, CDR2 FQDESV (reference sequence). The CDR3 DNA is TGTGCCAGCAGCTTGGGTCCTCGCATAGATACGCAGTATTTT. Its protein product is CASSLGPRIDTQYF.

Notes on this clonotype: Sequence at one end of the junction differs from germline and may be a read error. The V call is TRBV20-1, the J call TRBJ1-1; 9 bases map to TRBD1. Per the germline V gene, CDR1 is DFQATT and CDR2 is SNEGSKA (reference sequence). The length of the CDR3 is 15 residues. The DNA of the CDR3 is TGCAGTGCTTCGCGAACAGGGGGCGGGGACACTGCAGCTTTCTTT. This translates into CSASRTGGGDTAAFF.

This clonotype showed up just a few times. The J gene is TRBJ2-5, the V gene TRBV30, with 7 nucleotides matching TRBD2. The V gene's germline CDR1 is GTSNPN and CDR2 SVGIG (reference sequence). Trimming at V came to 2 bases and at J to 1 base, leaving 4 bases not matched to a gene. CDR3 size: 14 residues. CDR3 nucleotide sequence: TGTGCCTGGAGTATTGTAGCGGGCCAAGAGACCCAGTACTTC. Protein sequence: CAWSIVAGQETQYF.

At least ten counts were recorded for this clonotype. V is TRBV7-6 and J is TRBJ2-6, with TRBD1 as a possible D gene (6 bases). Germline CDR1 is SGHVS and CDR2 is FNYEAQ. The CDR3 has 17 amino acids. V lost 3 bases to trimming and J lost 1 base, with 13 bases between them. CDR3 region: CASSFIGGESGANVLTF. As DNA, the CDR3 is TGTGCCAGCAGCTTTATAGGGGGTGAATCTGGGGCCAACGTCCTGACTTTC. Using reference TRBV7-6 and TRBJ2-6 for the parts outside the CDR3, the full variable domain is GAGVSQSPRYKVTKRGQDVALRCDPISGHVSLYWYRQALGQGPEFLTYFNYEAQQDKSGLPNDRFSAERPEGSISTLTIQRTEQRDSAMYRCASSFIGGESGANVLTFGAGSRLTVL.

Notes on this clonotype: At one end the junction does not follow the germline gene, possibly because of a read error. The chain links TRBV7-2 to TRBJ2-5; possibly TRBD1 for D (6 bases). The CDR3 spans 16 residues. Germline V gives CDR1 SGHTA, CDR2 FQGNSA. CDR3: CASIKGVGFFQETQYF. The CDR3 coding sequence is TGCGCCAGCATTAAGGGGGTAGGATTCTTCCAAGAGACCCAGTACTTC.